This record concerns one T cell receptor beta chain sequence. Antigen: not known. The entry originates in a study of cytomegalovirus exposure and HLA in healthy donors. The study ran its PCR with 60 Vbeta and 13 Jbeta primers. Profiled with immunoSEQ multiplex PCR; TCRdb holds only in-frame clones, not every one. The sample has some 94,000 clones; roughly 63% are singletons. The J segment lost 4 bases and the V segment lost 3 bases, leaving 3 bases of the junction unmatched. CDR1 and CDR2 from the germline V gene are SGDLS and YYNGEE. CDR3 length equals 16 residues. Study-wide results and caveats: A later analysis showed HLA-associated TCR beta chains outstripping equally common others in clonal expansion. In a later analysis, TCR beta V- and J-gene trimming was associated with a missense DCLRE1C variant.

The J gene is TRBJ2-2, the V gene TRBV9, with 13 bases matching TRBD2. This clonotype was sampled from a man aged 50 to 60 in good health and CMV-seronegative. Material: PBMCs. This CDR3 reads CASSERLAGGTGELFF. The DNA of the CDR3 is TGTGCCAGCAGCGAGAGACTAGCGGGGGGCACCGGGGAGCTGTTTTTT. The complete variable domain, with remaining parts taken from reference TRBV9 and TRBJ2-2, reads DSGVTQTPKHLITATGQRVTLRCSPRSGDLSVYWYQQSLDQGLQFLIQYYNGEERAKGNILERFSAQQFPDLHSELNLSSLELGDSALYFCASSERLAGGTGELFFGEGSRLTVL.